This T cell receptor (beta chain) was identified during a study of blood T cell repertoires in COVID-19. The CDR3 contains 14 residues. Per germline, CDR1 SQVTM and CDR2 ANQGSEA. Trimming cost V 4 bases and J 0 bases, with 12 bases left between them. Profiled with immunoSEQ multiplex PCR; TCRdb holds only in-frame clones, not every one. The top ten hold less than 4.5% of the sample, which has roughly 220,000 clones, approximately 90% seen once. Participants reported their clinical history, and cohort assignment relied on those reports. The chain employs TRBV29-1 and TRBJ1-2, with unresolved D. Source material: PBMCs or T cells enriched from blood (not recorded which). This receptor was identified in a woman in her thirties or forties with acute COVID-19. The CDR3 sequence is CSVVGSESNYGYTF. The CDR3 coding sequence is TGCAGCGTTGTGGGTTCGGAGTCTAACTATGGCTACACCTTC.